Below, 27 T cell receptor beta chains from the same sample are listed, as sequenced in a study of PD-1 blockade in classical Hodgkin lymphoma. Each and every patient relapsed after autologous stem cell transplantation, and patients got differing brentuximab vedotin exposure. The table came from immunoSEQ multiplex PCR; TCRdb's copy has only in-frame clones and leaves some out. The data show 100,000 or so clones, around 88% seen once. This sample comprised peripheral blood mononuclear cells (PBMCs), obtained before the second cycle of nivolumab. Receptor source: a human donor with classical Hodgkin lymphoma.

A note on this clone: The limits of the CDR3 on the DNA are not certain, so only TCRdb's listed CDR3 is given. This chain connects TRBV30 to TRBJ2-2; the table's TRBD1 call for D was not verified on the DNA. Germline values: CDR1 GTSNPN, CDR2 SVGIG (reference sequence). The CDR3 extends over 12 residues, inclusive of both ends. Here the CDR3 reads CAWGRGSRGAVF.

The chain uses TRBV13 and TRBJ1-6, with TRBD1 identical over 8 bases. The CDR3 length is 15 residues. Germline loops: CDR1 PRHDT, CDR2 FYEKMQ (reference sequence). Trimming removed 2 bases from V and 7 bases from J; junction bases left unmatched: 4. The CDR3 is CASSLQGAMNSPLHF. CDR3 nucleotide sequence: TGTGCCAGCAGCTTACAGGGGGCAATGAATTCACCCCTCCACTTT. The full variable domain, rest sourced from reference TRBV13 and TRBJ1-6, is AAGVIQSPRHLIKEKRETATLKCYPIPRHDTVYWYQQGPGQDPQFLISFYEKMQSDKGSIPDRFSAQQFSDYHSELNMSSLELGDSALYFCASSLQGAMNSPLHFGNGTRLTVT.

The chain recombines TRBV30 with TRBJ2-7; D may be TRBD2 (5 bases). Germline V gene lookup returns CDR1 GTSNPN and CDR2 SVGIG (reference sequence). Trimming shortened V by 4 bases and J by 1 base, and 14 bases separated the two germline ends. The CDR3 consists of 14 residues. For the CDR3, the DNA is TGTGCCTGGAACGGGATAGGATTGTCCTACGAGCAGTACTTC. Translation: CAWNGIGLSYEQYF.

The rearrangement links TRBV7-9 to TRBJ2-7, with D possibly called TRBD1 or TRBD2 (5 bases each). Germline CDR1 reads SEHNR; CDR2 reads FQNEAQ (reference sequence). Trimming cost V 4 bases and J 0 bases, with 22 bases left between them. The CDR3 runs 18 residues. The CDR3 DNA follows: TGTGCCAGCAGCTCCATCCGGGACCAGCAAAGGGTCTCCTACGAGCAGTACTTC. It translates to CASSSIRDQQRVSYEQYF.

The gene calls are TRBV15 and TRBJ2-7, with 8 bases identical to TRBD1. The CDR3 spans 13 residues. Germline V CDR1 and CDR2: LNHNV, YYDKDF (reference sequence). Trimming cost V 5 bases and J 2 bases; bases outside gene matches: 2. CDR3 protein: CATSGQGAYEQYF. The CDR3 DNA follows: TGTGCCACCAGCGGACAGGGTGCCTACGAGCAGTACTTC.

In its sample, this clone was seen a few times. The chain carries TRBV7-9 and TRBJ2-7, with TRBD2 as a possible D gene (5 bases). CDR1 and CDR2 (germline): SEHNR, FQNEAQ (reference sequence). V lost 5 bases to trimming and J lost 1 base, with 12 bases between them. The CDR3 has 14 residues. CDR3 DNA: TGTGCCAGCAGCCTCTCGGGAAGGTCCTACGAGCAGTACTTC. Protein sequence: CASSLSGRSYEQYF.

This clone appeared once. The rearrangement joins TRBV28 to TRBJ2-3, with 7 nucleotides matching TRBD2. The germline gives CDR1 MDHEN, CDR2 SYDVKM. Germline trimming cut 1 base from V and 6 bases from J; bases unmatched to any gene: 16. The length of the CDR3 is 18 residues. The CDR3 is CASSLYPKRGGERDTQYF. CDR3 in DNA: TGTGCCAGCAGTTTATATCCTAAACGGGGAGGGGAGAGGGATACGCAGTATTTT. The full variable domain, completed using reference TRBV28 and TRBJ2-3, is DVKVTQSSRYLVKRTGEKVFLECVQDMDHENMFWYRQDPGLGLRLIYFSYDVKMKEKGDIPEGYSVSREKKERFSLILESASTNQTSMYLCASSLYPKRGGERDTQYFGPGTRLTVL.

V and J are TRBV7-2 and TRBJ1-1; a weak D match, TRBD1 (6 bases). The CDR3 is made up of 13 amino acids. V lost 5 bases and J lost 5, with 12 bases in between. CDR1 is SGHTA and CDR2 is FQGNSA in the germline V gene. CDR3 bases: TGTGCCAGCAGCATACAGGGAACAACTGAAGCTTTCTTT. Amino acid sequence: CASSIQGTTEAFF.

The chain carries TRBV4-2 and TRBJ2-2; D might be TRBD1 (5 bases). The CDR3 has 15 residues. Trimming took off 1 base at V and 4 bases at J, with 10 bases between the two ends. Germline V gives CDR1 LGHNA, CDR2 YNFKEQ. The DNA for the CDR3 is TGTGCCAGCAGCCAAGGGCAGGGTTCCACCGGGGAGCTGTTTTTT. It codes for CASSQGQGSTGELFF.

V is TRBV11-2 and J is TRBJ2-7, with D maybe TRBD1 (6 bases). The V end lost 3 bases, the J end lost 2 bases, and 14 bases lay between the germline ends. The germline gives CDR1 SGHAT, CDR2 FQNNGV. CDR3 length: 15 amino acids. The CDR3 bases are TGTGCCAGCAGCTTCATCGGGCAGGGGCCCTACGAGCAGTACTTC. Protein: CASSFIGQGPYEQYF. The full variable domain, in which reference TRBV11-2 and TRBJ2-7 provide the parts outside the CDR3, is EAGVAQSPRYKIIEKRQSVAFWCNPISGHATLYWYQQILGQGPKLLIQFQNNGVVDDSQLPKDRFSAERLKGVDSTLKIQPAKLEDSAVYLCASSFIGQGPYEQYFGPGTRLTVT.

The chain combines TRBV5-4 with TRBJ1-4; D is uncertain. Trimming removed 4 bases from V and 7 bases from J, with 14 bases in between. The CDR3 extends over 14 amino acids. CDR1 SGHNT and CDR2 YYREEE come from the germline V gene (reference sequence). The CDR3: CASSPGWGSEKLFF. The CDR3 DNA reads TGTGCCAGCAGCCCGGGTTGGGGTAGTGAAAAACTGTTTTTT.

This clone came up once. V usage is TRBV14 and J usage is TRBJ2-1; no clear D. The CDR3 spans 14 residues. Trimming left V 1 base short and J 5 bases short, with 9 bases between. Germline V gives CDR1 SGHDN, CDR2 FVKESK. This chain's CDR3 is CASSQASQDNEQFF. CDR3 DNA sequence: TGTGCCAGCAGCCAAGCGTCGCAGGACAATGAGCAGTTCTTC.

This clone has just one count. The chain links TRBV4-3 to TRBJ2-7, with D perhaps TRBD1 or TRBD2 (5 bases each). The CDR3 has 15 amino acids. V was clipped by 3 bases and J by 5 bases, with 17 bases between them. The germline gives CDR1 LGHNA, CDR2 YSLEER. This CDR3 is CASSQIRDPRNEQYF. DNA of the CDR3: TGCGCCAGCAGCCAGATCCGGGACCCTCGTAACGAGCAGTACTTC.

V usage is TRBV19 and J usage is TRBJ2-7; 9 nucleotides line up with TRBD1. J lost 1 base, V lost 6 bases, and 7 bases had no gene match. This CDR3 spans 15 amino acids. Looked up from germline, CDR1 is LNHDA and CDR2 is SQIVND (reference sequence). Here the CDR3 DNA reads TGTGCCAGTAGCCTTACGACAGGGGGGTCCTACGAGCAGTACTTC. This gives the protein CASSLTTGGSYEQYF.

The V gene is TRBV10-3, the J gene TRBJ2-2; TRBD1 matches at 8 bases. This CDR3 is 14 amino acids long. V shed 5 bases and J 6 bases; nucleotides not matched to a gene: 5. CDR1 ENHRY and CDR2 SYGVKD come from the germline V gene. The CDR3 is CAISSRTGSGELFF. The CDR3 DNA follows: TGTGCCATCAGTTCTCGGACAGGGTCCGGGGAGCTGTTTTTT.

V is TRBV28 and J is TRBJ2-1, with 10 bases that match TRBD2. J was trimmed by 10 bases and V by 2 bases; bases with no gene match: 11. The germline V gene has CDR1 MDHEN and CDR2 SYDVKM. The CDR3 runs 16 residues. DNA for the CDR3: TGTGCCAGCAGTTTACGGGGACTAGCGAGAGGGAGGGAGCAGTTCTTC. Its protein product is CASSLRGLARGREQFF.

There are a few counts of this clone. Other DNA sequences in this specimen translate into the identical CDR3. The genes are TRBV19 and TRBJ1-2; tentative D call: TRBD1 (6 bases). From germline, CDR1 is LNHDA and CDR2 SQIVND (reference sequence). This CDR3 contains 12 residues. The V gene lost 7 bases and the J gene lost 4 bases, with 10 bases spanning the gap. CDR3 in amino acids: CASNGQLYGYTF. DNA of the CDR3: TGTGCCAGTAATGGACAGCTCTATGGCTACACCTTC.

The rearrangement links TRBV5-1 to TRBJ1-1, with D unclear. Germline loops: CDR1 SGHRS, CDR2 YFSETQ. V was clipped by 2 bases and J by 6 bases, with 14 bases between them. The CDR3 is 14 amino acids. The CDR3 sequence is CASSLLGSPAEAFF. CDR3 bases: TGCGCCAGCAGCTTACTGGGATCCCCCGCTGAAGCTTTCTTT.

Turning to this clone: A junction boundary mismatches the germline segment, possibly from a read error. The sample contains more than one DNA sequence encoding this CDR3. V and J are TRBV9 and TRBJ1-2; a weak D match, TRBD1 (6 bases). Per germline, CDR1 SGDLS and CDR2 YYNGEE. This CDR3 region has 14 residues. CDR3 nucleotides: TGCGCCAGCAGCCCCCGGACAGATGCCTATGGCTACACCTTC. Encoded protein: CASSPRTDAYGYTF.

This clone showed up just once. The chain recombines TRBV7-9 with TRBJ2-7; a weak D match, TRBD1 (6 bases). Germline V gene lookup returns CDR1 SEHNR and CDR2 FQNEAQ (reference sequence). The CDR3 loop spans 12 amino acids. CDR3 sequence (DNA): TGTGCTACCGACAGGCCGATCTACGAGCAGTACTTC. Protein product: CATDRPIYEQYF.

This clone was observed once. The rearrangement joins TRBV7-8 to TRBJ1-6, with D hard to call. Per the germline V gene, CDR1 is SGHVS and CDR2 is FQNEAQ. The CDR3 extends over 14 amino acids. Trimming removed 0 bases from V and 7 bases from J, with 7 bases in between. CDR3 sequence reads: CASSLAIGNSPLHF. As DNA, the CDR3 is TGTGCCAGCAGCTTAGCTATCGGCAATTCACCCCTCCACTTT.

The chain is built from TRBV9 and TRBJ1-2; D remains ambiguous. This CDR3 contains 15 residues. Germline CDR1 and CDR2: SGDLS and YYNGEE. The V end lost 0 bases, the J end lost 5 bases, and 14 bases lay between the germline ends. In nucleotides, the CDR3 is TGTGCCAGCAGCGTAGACGGACGGCCACGATATGGCTACACCTTC. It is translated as CASSVDGRPRYGYTF. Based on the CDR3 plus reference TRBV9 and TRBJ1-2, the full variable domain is DSGVTQTPKHLITATGQRVTLRCSPRSGDLSVYWYQQSLDQGLQFLIQYYNGEERAKGNILERFSAQQFPDLHSELNLSSLELGDSALYFCASSVDGRPRYGYTFGSGTRLTVV.

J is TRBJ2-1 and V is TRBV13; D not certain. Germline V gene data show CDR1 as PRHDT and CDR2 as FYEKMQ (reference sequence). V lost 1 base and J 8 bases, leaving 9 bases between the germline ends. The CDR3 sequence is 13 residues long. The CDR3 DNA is TGTGCCAGCAGCTTAGCCCGATTCGATGAGCAGTTCTTC. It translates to CASSLARFDEQFF.

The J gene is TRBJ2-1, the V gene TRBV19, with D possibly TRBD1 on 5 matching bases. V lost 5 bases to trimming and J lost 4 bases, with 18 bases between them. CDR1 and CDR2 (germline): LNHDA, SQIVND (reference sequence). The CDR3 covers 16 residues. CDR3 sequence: CASSPLPWTNYNEQFF. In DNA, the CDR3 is TGTGCCAGTAGTCCACTACCGTGGACAAATTACAATGAGCAGTTCTTC.

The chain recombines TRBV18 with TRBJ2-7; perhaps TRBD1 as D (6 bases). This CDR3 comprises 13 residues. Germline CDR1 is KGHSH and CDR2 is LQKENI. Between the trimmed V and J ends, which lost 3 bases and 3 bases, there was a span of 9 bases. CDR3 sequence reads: CASSPETGYEQYF. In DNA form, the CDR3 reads TGTGCCAGCTCACCCGAGACAGGCTACGAGCAGTACTTC.

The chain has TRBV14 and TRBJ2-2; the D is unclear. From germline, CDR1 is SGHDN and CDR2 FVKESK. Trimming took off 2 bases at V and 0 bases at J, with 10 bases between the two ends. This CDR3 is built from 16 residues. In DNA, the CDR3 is TGTGCCAGCAGCCAATTGGGCCCTGCGAACACCGGGGAGCTGTTTTTT. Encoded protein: CASSQLGPANTGELFF.

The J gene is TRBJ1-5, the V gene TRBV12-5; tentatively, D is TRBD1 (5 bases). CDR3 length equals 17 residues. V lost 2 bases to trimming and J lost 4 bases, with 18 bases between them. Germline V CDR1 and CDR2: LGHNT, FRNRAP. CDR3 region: CASGLTLGGEGNQPQHF. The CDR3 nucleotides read TGTGCTAGTGGTTTGACCCTCGGAGGAGAGGGGAATCAGCCCCAGCATTTT.